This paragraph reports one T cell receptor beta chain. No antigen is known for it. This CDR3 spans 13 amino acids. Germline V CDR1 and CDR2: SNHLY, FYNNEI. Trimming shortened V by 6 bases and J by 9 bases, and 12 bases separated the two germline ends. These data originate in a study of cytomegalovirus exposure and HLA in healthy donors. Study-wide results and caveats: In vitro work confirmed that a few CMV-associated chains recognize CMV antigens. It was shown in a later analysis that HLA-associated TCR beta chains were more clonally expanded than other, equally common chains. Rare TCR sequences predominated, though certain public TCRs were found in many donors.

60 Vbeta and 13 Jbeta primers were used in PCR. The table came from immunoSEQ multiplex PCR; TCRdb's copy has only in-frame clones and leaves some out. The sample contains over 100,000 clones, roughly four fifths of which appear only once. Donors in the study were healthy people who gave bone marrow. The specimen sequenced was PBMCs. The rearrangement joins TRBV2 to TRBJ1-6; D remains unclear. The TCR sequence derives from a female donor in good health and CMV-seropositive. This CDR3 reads CASRVLEASPLHF. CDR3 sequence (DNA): TGTGCCAGCAGAGTTTTGGAGGCTTCACCCCTCCACTTT.